The 27 T cell receptor beta chains below come from one sample, sequenced in a study of shared clonotypes between healthy human individuals. Sequencing used immunoSEQ multiplex PCR; TCRdb keeps in-frame clones, though not all of them. The sample carries roughly 2,000,000 clones, over 85% recorded once. Naive-designated CD8 cells lacked CD45RO, were positively enriched for CCR7, and omitted terminally differentiated effector memory CD45RA+ cells. Specimen: naive CD8+ T cells from PBMCs. These receptor sequences come from a man aged 18 to 29 in good health. Some clones in this sample may be carry-over from other donors' samples.

J is TRBJ1-2 and V is TRBV4-3; D perhaps matches TRBD1 (5 bases). The CDR3 length is 16 residues. V was trimmed by 4 bases and J by 4 bases, leaving 19 bases between them. Per germline, CDR1 LGHNA and CDR2 YSLEER. The CDR3 protein is CASSPGRGPSPYGYTF. The CDR3 bases are TGCGCCAGCAGCCCTGGGAGGGGACCCTCGCCCTATGGCTACACCTTC.

The genes are TRBV5-1 and TRBJ1-1; D remains ambiguous. The CDR3 contains 18 residues. The V end lost 2 bases, the J end lost 2 bases, and 22 bases lay between the germline ends. The V gene's germline CDR1 is SGHRS and CDR2 YFSETQ. The CDR3 reads CASSFLGNGQGINTEAFF. DNA of the CDR3: TGCGCCAGCAGCTTCTTGGGGAACGGTCAAGGGATCAACACTGAAGCTTTCTTT. Together with reference TRBV5-1 and TRBJ1-1, the CDR3 gives the full variable domain: KAGVTQTPRYLIKTRGQQVTLSCSPISGHRSVSWYQQTPGQGLQFLFEYFSETQRNKGNFPGRFSGRQFSNSRSEMNVSTLELGDSALYLCASSFLGNGQGINTEAFFGQGTRLTVV.

This chain joins TRBV9 and TRBJ1-1; 10 nucleotides line up with TRBD1. The CDR3 runs to 16 residues. V shed 3 bases and J 4 bases; nucleotides not matched to a gene: 9. Germline lookup yields CDR1 SGDLS and CDR2 YYNGEE. The CDR3 is CASSARQGARGTEAFF. CDR3 nucleotide sequence: TGTGCCAGCAGCGCCCGACAGGGGGCGCGAGGCACTGAAGCTTTCTTT.

The chain combines TRBV18 with TRBJ1-4; D may be TRBD1 (6 bases). The CDR3 is made up of 15 amino acids. Trimming took 1 base from V and 5 from J, leaving 11 bases between them. The germline gives CDR1 KGHSH, CDR2 LQKENI. Here the CDR3 reads CASSPRRTENEKLFF. In DNA, the CDR3 is TGTGCCAGCTCACCACGCCGGACAGAAAATGAAAAACTGTTTTTT.

The rearrangement joins TRBV19 to TRBJ1-5; no clear D. The germline V gene encodes CDR1 LNHDA and CDR2 SQIVND (reference sequence). V lost 3 bases to trimming and J lost 0 bases, with 12 bases between them. CDR3 length: 16 amino acids. The CDR3 loop is CASSIETPGSNQPQHF. Written as DNA, the CDR3 is TGTGCCAGTAGTATCGAGACACCCGGTAGCAATCAGCCCCAGCATTTT.

The chain is built from TRBV7-8 and TRBJ2-7; possibly TRBD1 for D (5 bases). The germline V gene has CDR1 SGHVS and CDR2 FQNEAQ. The CDR3 is 12 amino acids. Between the trimmed V and J ends, which lost 2 bases and 5 bases, there was a span of 7 bases. CDR3 DNA: TGTGCCAGCAGCTTAAGGGGCCACGAGCAGTACTTC. Translating it yields CASSLRGHEQYF.

J is TRBJ1-5 and V is TRBV15; no clear D gene. V was cut by 1 base and J by 4 bases, with 14 bases left in between. CDR1 LNHNV and CDR2 YYDKDF come from the germline V gene (reference sequence). The CDR3 loop spans 16 amino acids. The CDR3 loop reads CATSRVIAEVNQPQHF. Here the CDR3 DNA reads TGTGCCACCAGCAGAGTAATCGCGGAGGTTAATCAGCCCCAGCATTTT.

Here the CDR3 reads CASSFVGTAYEQYF. The DNA for the CDR3 is TGTGCCAGCAGCTTCGTCGGGACAGCCTACGAGCAGTACTTC. V is TRBV11-2 and J is TRBJ2-7; 7 positions agree with TRBD1. The germline gives CDR1 SGHAT, CDR2 FQNNGV. The CDR3 sequence is 14 residues long. Trimming cost V 3 bases and J 2 bases; bases outside gene matches: 4. Full variable domain (rest looked up from reference TRBV11-2 and TRBJ2-7): EAGVAQSPRYKIIEKRQSVAFWCNPISGHATLYWYQQILGQGPKLLIQFQNNGVVDDSQLPKDRFSAERLKGVDSTLKIQPAKLEDSAVYLCASSFVGTAYEQYFGPGTRLTVT.

The rearrangement joins TRBV4-3 to TRBJ1-3, with D possibly being TRBD1 (5 bases). The CDR3 consists of 15 residues. V lost 1 base and J 8 bases, leaving 15 bases between the germline ends. From germline, CDR1 is LGHNA and CDR2 YSLEER. CDR3: CASSQVNRGGDTIYF. CDR3 in DNA: TGCGCCAGCAGCCAAGTAAACCGGGGGGGAGACACCATATATTTT.

Worth noting for this clone: Other DNA sequences in the same sample also yield this CDR3. This sequence joins TRBV7-9 and TRBJ2-2; tentative D call: TRBD2 (6 bases). This CDR3 has 18 residues. Trimming took 5 bases from V and 3 from J, leaving 22 bases between them. Germline values: CDR1 SEHNR, CDR2 FQNEAQ (reference sequence). The CDR3 loop is CASSPRTRLAGYTGELFF. Here the CDR3 DNA reads TGTGCCAGCAGCCCCCGGACCCGACTGGCGGGGTACACCGGGGAGCTGTTTTTT.

This clone showed up just once. V and J are TRBV15 and TRBJ2-7; D not certain. The CDR3 sequence is 16 residues long. Per the germline V gene, CDR1 is LNHNV and CDR2 is YYDKDF (reference sequence). V was trimmed by 1 base and J by 0 bases, leaving 13 bases between them. CDR3 bases: TGTGCCACCAGCAGAGCTGGTGGTAGCCCCTCCTACGAGCAGTACTTC. Residues: CATSRAGGSPSYEQYF. The complete variable domain, with remaining parts taken from reference TRBV15 and TRBJ2-7, reads DAMVIQNPRYQVTQFGKPVTLSCSQTLNHNVMYWYQQKSSQAPKLLFHYYDKDFNNEADTPDNFQSRRPNTSFCFLDIRSPGLGDTAMYLCATSRAGGSPSYEQYFGPGTRLTVT.

The chain links TRBV6-1 to TRBJ2-5, with a possible D match to TRBD2 (6 bases). Germline CDR1 and CDR2: MNHNS and SASEGT. With 1 base removed from V and 5 bases from J, the gap between germline ends came to 17 bases. The CDR3 is 16 amino acids. This CDR3 is CASSEGRDRRQETQYF. CDR3 in DNA: TGTGCCAGCAGTGAAGGGAGGGACCGCCGTCAGGAGACCCAGTACTTC.

This chain joins TRBV9 and TRBJ1-2; 12 nucleotides line up with TRBD1. In germline, CDR1 is SGDLS, CDR2 YYNGEE. CDR3 length equals 15 residues. J was trimmed by 6 bases and V by 2 bases; bases with no gene match: 5. CDR3 region: CASSVGTGGADGYTF. DNA of the CDR3: TGTGCCAGCAGCGTTGGGACAGGGGGCGCCGATGGCTACACCTTC.

The rearrangement joins TRBV9 to TRBJ2-1; TRBD2 agrees at 15 bases. This CDR3 comprises 20 residues. Germline V gene lookup returns CDR1 SGDLS and CDR2 YYNGEE. The J segment lost 2 bases and the V segment lost 0 bases, leaving 9 bases of the junction unmatched. In DNA form, the CDR3 reads TGTGCCAGCAGCGTAGTGAGCGGGACTAGCGGGAGGCTTCCCTACAATGAGCAGTTCTTC. It yields the protein CASSVVSGTSGRLPYNEQFF.

V usage is TRBV5-4 and J usage is TRBJ2-7, with D possibly TRBD1 on 6 matching bases. V was trimmed by 10 bases and J by 9 bases, leaving 20 bases between them. Germline lookup yields CDR1 SGHNT and CDR2 YYREEE (reference sequence). This CDR3 region has 12 residues. CDR3 loop: CAGGSRGEAQYF. In DNA form, the CDR3 reads TGTGCCGGGGGCAGTCGGGGAGAGGCGCAGTACTTC.

The chain is built from TRBV10-2 and TRBJ1-5; TRBD1 might be the D (5 bases). CDR3 length equals 16 residues. V shed 1 base and J shed 2 bases, with 12 bases lying between them. Germline-derived CDR1 and CDR2 are WSHSY and SAAADI. The CDR3, as DNA: TGCGCCAGCAGTGAGTGGGGCCTTACGGGCAATCAGCCCCAGCATTTT. Its translation: CASSEWGLTGNQPQHF.

Comment on this clone: The sample holds other DNA sequences that translate to the same CDR3. The chain links TRBV18 to TRBJ1-1; D remains unclear. With 2 bases removed from V and 2 bases from J, the gap between germline ends came to 0 bases. CDR3 size: 11 residues. CDR1 and CDR2 (germline): KGHSH, LQKENI. The CDR3 protein is CASSPNTEAFF. As DNA, the CDR3 is TGTGCCAGCTCACCAAACACTGAAGCTTTCTTT.

The J gene is TRBJ2-5, the V gene TRBV27; TRBD2 matches at 7 bases. The junction had 10 bases not matched to a gene; V was cut back by 6 bases and J by 3 bases. Germline V lookup: CDR1 MNHEY, CDR2 SMNVEV (reference sequence). This CDR3 has 15 residues. The CDR3 region has the DNA TGTGCCAGCAGCGGGCTAGCGGTTCCCAAAGAGACCCAGTACTTC. Its protein product is CASSGLAVPKETQYF.

Of note for this clone: Other DNA sequences within the sample encode an identical CDR3. The V gene is TRBV6-1, the J gene TRBJ2-7; D may be TRBD1 or TRBD2 (6 bases each). In germline, CDR1 is MNHNS, CDR2 SASEGT. V was pared by 6 bases and J by 5 bases, with 11 bases between. The CDR3 length is 12 residues. As DNA, the CDR3 is TGTGCCAGCAGGGATCGGGGGCACGAGCAGTACTTC. Its translation is CASRDRGHEQYF.

The chain carries TRBV28 and TRBJ2-7, with TRBD2 matching 7 bases. The germline V gene encodes CDR1 MDHEN and CDR2 SYDVKM. The CDR3 loop spans 15 amino acids. The J segment lost 5 bases and the V segment lost 5 bases, leaving 12 bases of the junction unmatched. The CDR3 DNA is TGTGCCAGCAGTCCCCGGCAGCGGGACCAGGACGAGCAGTACTTC. This gives the protein CASSPRQRDQDEQYF.

As for this clone: This sample also contains other DNA sequences that code for the same CDR3. This chain uses TRBV4-3 with TRBJ2-1; 9 nucleotides align to TRBD2. The CDR3 length is 15 residues. V shed 1 base, J shed 4 bases, and the junction held 2 bases outside the gene matches. The germline CDR1 and CDR2 sequences are LGHNA and YSLEER. Written as DNA, the CDR3 is TGCGCCAGCAGCCAAGGACTAGCGGTATACAATGAGCAGTTCTTC. It encodes CASSQGLAVYNEQFF.

The rearrangement uses TRBV4-1 and TRBJ2-1; 12 nucleotides align to TRBD2. The length of the CDR3 is 16 residues. Germline lookup yields CDR1 MGHRA and CDR2 YSYEKL. Trimming at V came to 6 bases and at J to 5 bases, leaving 8 bases not matched to a gene. CDR3 sequence: CASSPTSGSPHNEQFF. CDR3 sequence (DNA): TGCGCCAGCAGTCCGACTAGCGGGAGTCCCCACAATGAGCAGTTCTTC.

The V gene is TRBV25-1, the J gene TRBJ1-5; D unresolved. CDR1 MGHDK and CDR2 SYGVNS come from the germline V gene. Trimming removed 3 bases at V and 1 base at J, with 16 bases between. CDR3 size: 17 residues. CDR3 coding DNA: TGTGCCAGCAGTGATGGGTTTTTAGAGTCGAGCAATCAGCCCCAGCATTTT. Amino acid sequence: CASSDGFLESSNQPQHF.

V and J are TRBV4-2 and TRBJ1-1; the D gene is possibly TRBD1 (5 bases). Trimming left V 6 bases short and J 0 bases short, with 8 bases between. In germline, CDR1 is LGHNA, CDR2 YNFKEQ. The CDR3 contains 13 residues. CDR3 bases: TGTGCCAGCAGACAGGAGTTGAACACTGAAGCTTTCTTT. This encodes CASRQELNTEAFF.

In regard to this clone: Additional DNA sequences in this sample encode the identical CDR3. The CDR3 protein is CASSVGGSNQPQHF. The CDR3 nucleotides read TGTGCCAGCAGTGTAGGGGGGAGCAATCAGCCCCAGCATTTT. The chain has TRBV27 and TRBJ1-5, with TRBD1 as a possible D gene (6 bases). Trimming left V 5 bases short and J 1 base short, with 9 bases between. Germline V gene sequence: CDR1 MNHEY, CDR2 SMNVEV (reference sequence). The length of the CDR3 is 14 residues.

In DNA form, the CDR3 reads TGTGCCAGCAGCCCGACCGGGACTAGCATAAATACGCAGTATTTT. Its protein is CASSPTGTSINTQYF. The chain is built from TRBV9 and TRBJ2-3, with TRBD2 identical over 9 bases. From germline, CDR1 is SGDLS and CDR2 YYNGEE. Trimming took 4 bases from V and 7 from J; bases not matched to a gene: 10. The CDR3 length is 15 residues.

The V and J genes are TRBV13 and TRBJ2-7, with D possibly being TRBD2 (6 bases). CDR3 size: 14 residues. Germline values: CDR1 PRHDT, CDR2 FYEKMQ (reference sequence). Trimming removed 2 bases from V and 7 bases from J, with 15 bases in between. This chain's CDR3 is CASSLLASGGEQYF. CDR3 in DNA: TGTGCCAGCAGCTTACTAGCGTCTGGGGGGGAGCAGTACTTC.